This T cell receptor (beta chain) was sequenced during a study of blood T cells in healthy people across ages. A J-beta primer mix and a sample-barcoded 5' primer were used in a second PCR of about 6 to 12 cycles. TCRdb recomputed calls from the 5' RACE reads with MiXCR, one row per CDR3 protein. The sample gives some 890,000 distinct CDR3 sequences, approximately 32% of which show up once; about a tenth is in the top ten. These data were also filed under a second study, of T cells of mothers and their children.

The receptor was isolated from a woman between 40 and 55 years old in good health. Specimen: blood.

The CDR3 here is CASRGDWGNTEAFF. The DNA of the CDR3 is TGTGCCAGCAGGGGGGATTGGGGTAACACTGAAGCTTTCTTT. The V and J genes are TRBV2 and TRBJ1-1, with D possibly TRBD1 on 5 matching bases. Germline CDR1 is SNHLY and CDR2 is FYNNEI. CDR3 length equals 14 residues. V was cut by 6 bases and J by 2 bases, with 13 bases left in between. Filled out from reference TRBV2 and TRBJ1-1, the complete variable domain reads EPEVTQTPSHQVTQMGQEVILRCVPISNHLYFYWYRQILGQKVEFLVSFYNNEISEKSEIFDDQFSVERPDGSNFTLKIRSTKLEDSAMYFCASRGDWGNTEAFFGQGTRLTVV.